This TCR beta chain was documented in a study of response to subunit inactivated influenza vaccine. The study, taken as a whole, reports: Authors suggested that a seasonal influenza vaccination recruits few new T cells each time.

This clonotype was counted many times. The target antigen is unknown. One entry per CDR3 protein results from TCRdb running MiXCR on the RT-PCR reads. The sample comprises hundreds of thousands of distinct CDR3 sequences, about 11% of which are singletons, and about 10% rests with the top ten. The same specimen was also included in a second study, on T cells expressing NK-cell markers. According to that study: A 5'RACE template switching approach incorporating UMIs was used to make TCR beta cDNA. It was from sorted CD3+CD56+NKG2C+, CD3+CD56+NKG2C- and CD3+CD56-NKG2C+ T cells that TCR beta repertoires came. T cells sorted in several experiments were restricted to alpha-beta TCR T cells by an anti-gamma-delta TCR antibody.

This specimen consisted of PBMCs from blood, obtained on the day of vaccination. This clonotype was sampled from a man between 50 and 59 years old who received an inactivated influenza vaccine.

CDR3 sequence: CASSVQGDTQYF. In nucleotides, the CDR3 is TGTGCCAGCAGCGTACAAGGGGATACGCAGTATTTT. The chain links TRBV12-3 or TRBV12-4 to TRBJ2-3; D unclear. The CDR3 totals 12 residues. Deletions cut 6 bases from V and 6 bases from J, with 10 bases between.